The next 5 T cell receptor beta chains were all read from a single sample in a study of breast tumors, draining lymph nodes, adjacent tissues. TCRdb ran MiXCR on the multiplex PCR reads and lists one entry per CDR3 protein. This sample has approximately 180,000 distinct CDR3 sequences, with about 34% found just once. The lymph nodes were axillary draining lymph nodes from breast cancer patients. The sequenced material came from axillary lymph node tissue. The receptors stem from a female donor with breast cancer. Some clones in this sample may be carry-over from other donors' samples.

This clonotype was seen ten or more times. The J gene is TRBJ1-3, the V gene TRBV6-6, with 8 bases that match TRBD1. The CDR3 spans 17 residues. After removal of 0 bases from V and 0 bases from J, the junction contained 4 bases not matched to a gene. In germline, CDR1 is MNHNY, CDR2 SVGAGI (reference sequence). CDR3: CASSYSDRDVSGNTIYF. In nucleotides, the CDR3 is TGTGCCAGCAGTTACTCGGACAGGGATGTCTCTGGAAACACCATATATTTT.

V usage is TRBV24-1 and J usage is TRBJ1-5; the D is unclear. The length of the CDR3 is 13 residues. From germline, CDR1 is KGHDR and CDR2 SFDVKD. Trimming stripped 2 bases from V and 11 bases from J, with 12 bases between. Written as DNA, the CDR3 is TGTGCCACCAGTGATTCAGGACGAGAGACCCAGCATTTT. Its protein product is CATSDSGRETQHF.

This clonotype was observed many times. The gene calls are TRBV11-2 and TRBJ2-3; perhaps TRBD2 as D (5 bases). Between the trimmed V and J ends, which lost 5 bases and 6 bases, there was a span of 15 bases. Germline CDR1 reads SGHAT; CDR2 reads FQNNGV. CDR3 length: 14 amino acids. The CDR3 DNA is TGTGCCAGCAGCCCTCGGACCCGGGGTGATACGCAGTATTTT. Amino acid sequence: CASSPRTRGDTQYF.

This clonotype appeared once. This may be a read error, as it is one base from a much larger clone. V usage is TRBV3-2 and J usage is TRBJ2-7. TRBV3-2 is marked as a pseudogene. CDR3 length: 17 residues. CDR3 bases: TGTGCCAGCAGCCAAGATCTAACCAGGACGGTCTCCTACGAGCAGTACTTC. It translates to CASSQDLTRTVSYEQYF.

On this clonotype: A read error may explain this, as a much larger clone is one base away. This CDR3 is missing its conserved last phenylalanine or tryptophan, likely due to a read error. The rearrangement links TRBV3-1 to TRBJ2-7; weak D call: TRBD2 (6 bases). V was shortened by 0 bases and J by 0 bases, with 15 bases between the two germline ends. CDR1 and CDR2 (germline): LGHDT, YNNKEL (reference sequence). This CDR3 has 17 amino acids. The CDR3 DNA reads TGTGCCAGCAGCCAAGATCAAGTTCGGGGACTCTCCTACGAGCAGTACCTC. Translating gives CASSQDQVRGLSYEQYL.